The 20 T cell receptor beta chains presented below share a single source sample, sequenced in a study of T cell repertoires in cytomegalovirus infection. For these receptors, no antigen is known. TCRdb recomputed calls from the reads with MiXCR, one row per CDR3 protein. Found here are roughly 860,000 distinct CDR3 sequences, approximately 32% of them singletons; the top ten hold approximately 13%. The input for sequencing was cultured CD8+ T cells from PBMCs, taken from culture after CMV antigen stimulation. Receptors originate from a human donor in good health (CMV status not recorded). Some clones in this sample may be carry-over from other donors' samples.

V gene TRBV19 combines with J gene TRBJ1-1; 7 bases align to TRBD1. The germline CDR1 and CDR2 sequences are LNHDA and SQIVND (reference sequence). The CDR3 sequence is 16 residues long. V lost 5 bases and J lost 1; bases outside the gene matches: 10. Written as DNA, the CDR3 is TGTGCCAGTAGTCACCTATGGACAGGTAGGAACACTGAAGCTTTCTTT. This sequence encodes CASSHLWTGRNTEAFF.

This clonotype was seen more than once but under ten times. Written as DNA, the CDR3 is TGTGCCAGTAAGGGGTCCACGGGGAAGCAGCCCCAGCATTTT. Translation: CASKGSTGKQPQHF. The rearrangement links TRBV19 to TRBJ1-5; possible D gene TRBD1, 5 bases. The V end lost 7 bases, the J end lost 7 bases, and 17 bases lay between the germline ends. From germline, CDR1 is LNHDA and CDR2 SQIVND (reference sequence). This CDR3 has 14 amino acids.

This clonotype was counted between two and nine times. The genes are TRBV12-3 or TRBV12-4 and TRBJ1-1, with TRBD1 matching over 7 bases. V was pared by 5 bases and J by 7 bases, with 10 bases of the junction left unmatched. CDR3 length equals 14 residues. The chain's CDR3 is CASSGEGALIEAFF. The CDR3 nucleotides are TGTGCCAGCAGTGGGGAGGGGGCCCTAATTGAAGCTTTCTTT.

J is TRBJ2-5 and V is TRBV27; 8 bases match TRBD2. CDR3 length: 17 residues. From germline, CDR1 is MNHEY and CDR2 SMNVEV (reference sequence). J lost 2 bases, V lost 3 bases, and 11 bases had no gene match. CDR3 in amino acids: CASSFSGLAGEQETQYF. In DNA form, the CDR3 reads TGTGCCAGCAGTTTCTCCGGGCTAGCGGGCGAACAAGAGACCCAGTACTTC.

This chain links TRBV2 with TRBJ2-5; D uncertain. The CDR3 extends over 13 amino acids. Trimming took off 3 bases at V and 2 bases at J, with 7 bases between the two ends. From germline, CDR1 is SNHLY and CDR2 FYNNEI. In DNA form, the CDR3 reads TGTGCCAGCAGTGAGTGGAGACAAGAGACCCAGTACTTC. This gives the protein CASSEWRQETQYF.

This clonotype was observed a few times. The chain recombines TRBV7-9 with TRBJ2-2; D unresolved. Per the germline V gene, CDR1 is SEHNR and CDR2 is FQNEAQ (reference sequence). V was cut by 7 bases and J by 4 bases, with 22 bases left in between. The CDR3 is 17 residues long. As DNA, the CDR3 is TGTGCCAGCAACTCCCCGGCTGGGCGTTCGAGCACCGGGGAGCTGTTTTTT. Its protein product is CASNSPAGRSSTGELFF.

This clonotype was detected only a few times. V and J are TRBV7-9 and TRBJ2-3; weak D call: TRBD2 (5 bases). Trimming removed 5 bases from V and 6 bases from J, with 18 bases in between. The CDR3 has 15 residues. Germline CDR1 and CDR2: SEHNR and FQNEAQ (reference sequence). The CDR3 loop is CASSPPEGRPDTQYF. CDR3 sequence (DNA): TGTGCCAGCAGCCCTCCAGAGGGCCGACCGGATACGCAGTATTTT.

On this clonotype itself: Possible read error: a much larger clone is one base away. This chain uses TRBV7-6 with TRBJ2-6; D gene ambiguous. Germline V gene sequence: CDR1 SGHVS, CDR2 FNYEAQ. This CDR3 spans 16 amino acids. V was pared by 5 bases and J by 0 bases, with 11 bases between. CDR3 sequence (DNA): TGTGCCAGCAGCCCTCTCCCCGGCTCTGGGGCCAACGTCCTGACTTTC. Protein: CASSPLPGSGANVLTF.

A remark on this clonotype: The conserved phenylalanine or tryptophan is not found at the CDR3 terminus, so this likely reflects a read error. V usage is TRBV27 and J usage is TRBJ1-5; D is perhaps TRBD1 (5 bases). The CDR3 is made up of 14 amino acids. Trimming stripped 1 base from V and 5 bases from J, with 9 bases between. The germline CDR1 and CDR2 sequences are MNHEY and SMNVEV (reference sequence). CDR3 in amino acids: CASSLLGGDQPQHS. Here the CDR3 DNA reads TGTGCCAGCAGTTTATTGGGGGGGGATCAGCCCCAGCATTCT.

The sample holds a few counts of this clonotype. The V gene is TRBV7-9, the J gene TRBJ2-7; TRBD1 matches at 8 bases. V was clipped by 0 bases and J by 5 bases; unmatched bases: 6. Germline values: CDR1 SEHNR, CDR2 FQNEAQ (reference sequence). The CDR3 is 15 amino acids. The chain's CDR3 is CASSLAGRGLDEQYV. Here the CDR3 DNA reads TGTGCCAGCAGCTTAGCAGGCAGGGGGCTCGACGAGCAGTACGTC.

This chain uses TRBV7-3 with TRBJ1-2; possibly TRBD1 for D (6 bases). The germline V gene encodes CDR1 SGHTA and CDR2 FQGTGA. Between the trimmed V and J ends, which lost 5 bases and 3 bases, there was a span of 16 bases. The CDR3 covers 15 residues. Written as DNA, the CDR3 is TGTGCCAGCAGCCCGACCAAGGACAGATACTATGGCTACACCTTC. Translating gives CASSPTKDRYYGYTF.

The chain carries TRBV9 and TRBJ2-3; 9 bases agree with TRBD1. Germline V gene data show CDR1 as SGDLS and CDR2 as YYNGEE. The CDR3 has 17 amino acids. J gave up 4 bases and V 3 bases, and 12 bases lay outside the gene matches. CDR3 region: CASSGFTGTGPPDTQYF. In DNA, the CDR3 is TGTGCCAGCAGCGGATTTACCGGGACAGGGCCACCAGATACGCAGTATTTT.

The CDR3 loop reads CASSPVAVAGGSYEQYF. The CDR3 DNA is TGTGCCAGCAGTCCCGTTGCAGTAGCGGGGGGCTCCTACGAGCAGTACTTC. The V gene is TRBV27, the J gene TRBJ2-7; TRBD2 agrees at 10 bases. V lost 5 bases, J lost 0 bases, and 10 bases stayed unmatched. Germline lookup yields CDR1 MNHEY and CDR2 SMNVEV (reference sequence). This CDR3 is 17 amino acids long.

This clonotype was recorded at least ten times. The rearrangement links TRBV12-3 or TRBV12-4 to TRBJ2-3; D remains unclear. V was clipped by 5 bases and J by 4 bases, with 13 bases between them. The CDR3 length is 14 residues. The CDR3 DNA is TGTGCCAGCAGTCCCTCCGTTGTGGCAGATACGCAGTATTTT. Amino acid sequence: CASSPSVVADTQYF.

This clonotype was found once. The V and J genes are TRBV6-1 and TRBJ2-7, with D perhaps matching TRBD2 (5 bases). The CDR3 spans 14 residues. V was shortened by 5 bases and J by 6 bases, with 17 bases between the two germline ends. CDR1 is MNHNS and CDR2 is SASEGT in the germline V gene. The CDR3 spells CASSYAGQLSEQYV. The CDR3 DNA reads TGTGCCAGCAGTTACGCGGGTCAGCTCAGCGAGCAGTACGTC.

J is TRBJ2-5 and V is TRBV15, with D possibly being TRBD1 or TRBD2 (5 bases each). V shed 8 bases and J shed 0 bases, with 7 bases lying between them. This CDR3 region has 12 residues. Germline values: CDR1 LNHNV, CDR2 YYDKDF (reference sequence). Here the CDR3 reads CATWDHQETQYF. CDR3 bases: TGTGCCACCTGGGACCACCAAGAGACCCAGTACTTC.

The CDR3 DNA follows: TGTGCCAGCAGTTTACTACCTTCCCATATCCTCTCCTACGAGCAGTACTTC. Translated, it gives CASSLLPSHILSYEQYF. This chain connects TRBV12-3 or TRBV12-4 to TRBJ2-7; D remains unclear. The V gene lost 2 bases and the J gene lost 0 bases, with 17 bases spanning the gap. The CDR3 sequence is 17 residues long.

There are a few counts of this clonotype. The V and J genes are TRBV12-3 or TRBV12-4 and TRBJ1-2, with D possibly TRBD1 on 6 matching bases. The CDR3 is 14 residues long. The V gene lost 0 bases and the J gene lost 4 bases, with 9 bases spanning the gap. CDR3 amino acids: CASSLAGAGYGYTF. CDR3 nucleotides: TGTGCCAGCAGTTTAGCGGGGGCGGGCTATGGCTACACCTTC.

The chain combines TRBV24-1 with TRBJ1-3; a weak D match, TRBD1 (6 bases). The CDR3 is made up of 13 amino acids. The V gene lost 6 bases and the J gene lost 16 bases, with 21 bases spanning the gap. Germline V gives CDR1 KGHDR, CDR2 SFDVKD. The CDR3 loop reads CATSPVFMDSRYF. CDR3 DNA sequence: TGTGCCACCAGTCCTGTTTTCATGGACAGTCGCTATTTT.

The chain links TRBV7-6 to TRBJ2-2; D assignment may be TRBD1 or TRBD2 (6 bases each). Germline CDR1 is SGHVS and CDR2 is FNYEAQ. V was cut by 0 bases and J by 11 bases, with 28 bases left in between. CDR3 length equals 19 residues. The CDR3, as DNA: TGTGCCAGCAGCTTAGCGGGGGGATCGACAGGTCCATCCTCCCTAGAGCTGTTTTTT. Protein: CASSLAGGSTGPSSLELFF. Full variable domain (outside the CDR3, taken from reference TRBV7-6 and TRBJ2-2): GAGVSQSPRYKVTKRGQDVALRCDPISGHVSLYWYRQALGQGPEFLTYFNYEAQQDKSGLPNDRFSAERPEGSISTLTIQRTEQRDSAMYRCASSLAGGSTGPSSLELFFGEGSRLTVL.